The 10 T cell receptor beta chains given below trace back to one sample, sequenced in a study of OX40 agonist ivuxolimab in advanced cancers. Clones were read by immunoSEQ multiplex PCR, and TCRdb kept only the in-frame ones, dropping some. Here the sample spans about 58,000 clones, about 91% being singletons. The material sequenced was CD4+ or CD8+ T cells sorted from blood, taken in a trial of the OX40 agonist ivuxolimab. The receptor source for this set is an adult with an advanced solid tumor such as melanoma, head and neck, liver or kidney cancer.

J is TRBJ1-5 and V is TRBV28; possibly TRBD1 for D (6 bases). Deletions cut 5 bases from V and 5 bases from J, with 22 bases between. The CDR3 extends over 17 amino acids. The germline gives CDR1 MDHEN, CDR2 SYDVKM. The DNA of the CDR3 is TGTGCCAGCAGTACCCGTTGGGGGGGCCGTCTGGATCAGCCCCAGCATTTT. Its protein is CASSTRWGGRLDQPQHF.

The rearrangement uses TRBV2 and TRBJ2-7; TRBD1 or TRBD2 may be the D gene (5 bases each). V was shortened by 8 bases and J by 0 bases, with 8 bases between the two germline ends. The CDR3 sequence is 12 residues long. Germline loops: CDR1 SNHLY, CDR2 FYNNEI. CDR3: CASGTDSYEQYF. As DNA, the CDR3 is TGTGCCAGCGGGACGGACTCCTACGAGCAGTACTTC.

The rearrangement joins TRBV28 to TRBJ1-5, with a tentative D call TRBD1 (6 bases). Germline loops: CDR1 MDHEN, CDR2 SYDVKM. This CDR3 comprises 15 residues. V gave up 7 bases and J gave up 6 bases, with 19 bases separating them. The CDR3 DNA follows: TGTGCCAGCACCCCCCCCCGGGGGGCTGGTCAGCCCCAGCATTTT. This codes for CASTPPRGAGQPQHF.

V is TRBV12-5 and J is TRBJ1-4; tentatively, D is TRBD1 (6 bases). The CDR3 contains 17 residues. V lost 5 bases to trimming and J lost 5 bases, with 21 bases between them. Germline V lookup: CDR1 LGHNT, CDR2 FRNRAP. The chain's CDR3 is CASGPGGPRRGNEKLFF. CDR3 DNA sequence: TGTGCTAGTGGTCCTGGAGGGCCGCGAAGGGGGAATGAAAAACTGTTTTTT.

The rearrangement joins TRBV28 to TRBJ1-2, with D possibly being TRBD1 (6 bases). Germline loops: CDR1 MDHEN, CDR2 SYDVKM. CDR3 length equals 15 residues. The germline V and J ends were trimmed by 6 bases and 4 bases, with 18 bases remaining between them. This CDR3 is CASRIMGQGSYGYTF. CDR3 in DNA: TGTGCCAGCAGAATTATGGGGCAGGGGTCCTATGGCTACACCTTC.

V usage is TRBV2 and J usage is TRBJ1-1; D gene ambiguous. Germline loops: CDR1 SNHLY, CDR2 FYNNEI. There are 13 residues in the CDR3. The V and J ends lost 2 bases and 8 bases respectively, with 12 bases between them. The CDR3 region is CASSETIRPEAFF. The CDR3 DNA reads as TGTGCCAGCAGTGAAACGATCCGACCCGAAGCTTTCTTT.

This chain connects TRBV29-1 to TRBJ2-7, with a possible D match to TRBD1 (5 bases). CDR1 and CDR2 from the germline V gene are SQVTM and ANQGSEA. Deletions cut 1 base from V and 6 bases from J, with 13 bases between. The CDR3 consists of 13 residues. The CDR3 region has the DNA TGCAGCGTTGAAGGTCAGGGTAGGGTCGAGCAGTACTTC. Protein: CSVEGQGRVEQYF.

The chain combines TRBV6-1 with TRBJ1-4; 8 bases line up with TRBD1. This CDR3 spans 15 amino acids. V was clipped by 1 base and J by 8 bases; unmatched bases: 6. The germline CDR1 and CDR2 sequences are MNHNS and SASEGT. This CDR3 reads CASSEGQGYREKLFF. CDR3 in DNA: TGTGCCAGCAGTGAAGGACAGGGGTATCGCGAAAAACTGTTTTTT.

The chain joins TRBV28 to TRBJ1-1; D gene unclear. The CDR3 has 11 amino acids. V lost 7 bases and J 10 bases, leaving 13 bases between the germline ends. Germline assignment: CDR1 MDHEN and CDR2 SYDVKM. CDR3 residues: CASITPGRAFF. DNA of the CDR3: TGTGCCAGCATCACCCCCGGTCGAGCTTTCTTT.

The rearrangement joins TRBV5-6 to TRBJ1-1; D not resolved. Trimming took off 4 bases at V and 5 bases at J, with 15 bases between the two ends. CDR1 and CDR2 from the germline V gene are SGHDT and YYEEEE. This CDR3 comprises 14 residues. This CDR3 is CASSRLVSTTEAFF. CDR3 sequence (DNA): TGTGCCAGCAGCCGATTAGTTTCCACTACTGAAGCTTTCTTT. Full variable domain (missing parts from reference TRBV5-6 and TRBJ1-1): DAGVTQSPTHLIKTRGQQVTLRCSPKSGHDTVSWYQQALGQGPQFIFQYYEEEERQRGNFPDRFSGHQFPNYSSELNVNALLLGDSALYLCASSRLVSTTEAFFGQGTRLTVV.